The rows below give T cell receptor beta chains drawn from one sample of a study of shared clonotypes between healthy human individuals. Profiled with immunoSEQ multiplex PCR; TCRdb holds only in-frame clones, not every one. The sample yields around 2,000,000 clones, about 95% seen once. Sequencing was done on a sample of naive CD8+ T cells sorted from blood. The source of these receptors is a man aged 18 to 29 in good health. CDR3s include the opening cysteine and the closing phenylalanine or tryptophan. A D gene is named only where the DNA matches it firmly. Size is omitted from some rows. Given values are once, few, many or a class for expanded clones.

CDR3 DNA: TGTGCCAGCAGTGCCACCGGGGGGGTCTATGCTTTCTTT
CDR3 protein: CASSATGGVYAFF
D gene: NA
J gene: TRBJ1-1
V gene: TRBV6-1
CDR3 length: 13
clone size: NA

CDR3 DNA: TGTGCCAGCAGCCTCTACCTGGGGCTTCGAGAGACCCAGTACTTC
CDR3 protein: CASSLYLGLRETQYF
D gene: NA
J gene: TRBJ2-5
V gene: TRBV27
CDR3 length: 15
clone size: NA

CDR3 DNA: TGTGCCAGCAGTTTCGAGTACGCTAACGAGCAGTACTTC
CDR3 protein: CASSFEYANEQYF
D gene: NA
J gene: TRBJ2-7
V gene: TRBV28
CDR3 length: 13
clone size: NA

CDR3 DNA: TGTGCCAGCAGCGGGCCTGGCAATCAGCCCCAGCATTTT
CDR3 protein: CASSGPGNQPQHF
D gene: NA
J gene: TRBJ1-5
V gene: TRBV9
CDR3 length: 13
clone size: NA

CDR3 DNA: TGTGCCAGCAGTCTCGGCAGCCTTTACGAGCAGTACTTC
CDR3 protein: CASSLGSLYEQYF
D gene: NA
J gene: TRBJ2-7
V gene: TRBV27
CDR3 length: 13
clone size: NA

CDR3 DNA: TGCGCCAGCAGTGGGGCGAGGTACAATGAGCAGTTCTTC
CDR3 protein: CASSGARYNEQFF
D gene: NA
J gene: TRBJ2-1
V gene: TRBV10-1
CDR3 length: 13
clone size: once

CDR3 DNA: TGCGCCAGCAGCCAAGAGGTCACCAATCAGCCCCAGCATTTT
CDR3 protein: CASSQEVTNQPQHF
D gene: NA
J gene: TRBJ1-5
V gene: TRBV4-1
CDR3 length: 14
clone size: NA

CDR3 DNA: TGTGCCAGCAGCGCAGGAAGCTACGAGCAGTACTTC
CDR3 protein: CASSAGSYEQYF
D gene: NA
J gene: TRBJ2-7
V gene: TRBV2
CDR3 length: 12
clone size: NA

CDR3 DNA: TGTGCCAGCAGCTTAGAGGGCACATCCTATAATTCACCCCTCCACTTT
CDR3 protein: CASSLEGTSYNSPLHF
D gene: NA
J gene: TRBJ1-6
V gene: TRBV11-2
CDR3 length: 16
clone size: NA

CDR3 DNA: TGTGCCAGCAGCTCCGGGACAGGGTTGAACACTGAAGCTCTCTTT
CDR3 protein: CASSSGTGLNTEALF
D gene: TRBD1
J gene: TRBJ1-1
V gene: TRBV13
CDR3 length: 15
clone size: NA

CDR3 DNA: TGTGCCAGCAGCTTAGTATTAGGACAGCGGGCGCGAGAGCAGTACTTC
CDR3 protein: CASSLVLGQRAREQYF
D gene: NA
J gene: TRBJ2-7
V gene: TRBV7-9
CDR3 length: 16
clone size: NA

CDR3 DNA: TGCAGCGTTCGCGGGACGGACTTATACAATGAGCAGTTCTTC
CDR3 protein: CSVRGTDLYNEQFF
D gene: NA
J gene: TRBJ2-1
V gene: TRBV29-1
CDR3 length: 14
clone size: NA

CDR3 DNA: TGCGCCAGCAGTCACTGGAGACAGGGATGGATCCACGAGCAGTACTTC
CDR3 protein: CASSHWRQGWIHEQYF
D gene: TRBD1
J gene: TRBJ2-7
V gene: TRBV23-1
CDR3 length: 16
clone size: NA

CDR3 DNA: TGCGCCAGCAGCCAAATCGATGCAACTAATGAAAAACTGTTTTTT
CDR3 protein: CASSQIDATNEKLFF
D gene: NA
J gene: TRBJ1-4
V gene: TRBV4-3
CDR3 length: 15
clone size: NA

CDR3 DNA: TGTGCCAGCAGCTTGGACAGGCCTAACACCGGGGAGCTGTTTTTT
CDR3 protein: CASSLDRPNTGELFF
D gene: NA
J gene: TRBJ2-2
V gene: TRBV5-4
CDR3 length: 15
clone size: NA